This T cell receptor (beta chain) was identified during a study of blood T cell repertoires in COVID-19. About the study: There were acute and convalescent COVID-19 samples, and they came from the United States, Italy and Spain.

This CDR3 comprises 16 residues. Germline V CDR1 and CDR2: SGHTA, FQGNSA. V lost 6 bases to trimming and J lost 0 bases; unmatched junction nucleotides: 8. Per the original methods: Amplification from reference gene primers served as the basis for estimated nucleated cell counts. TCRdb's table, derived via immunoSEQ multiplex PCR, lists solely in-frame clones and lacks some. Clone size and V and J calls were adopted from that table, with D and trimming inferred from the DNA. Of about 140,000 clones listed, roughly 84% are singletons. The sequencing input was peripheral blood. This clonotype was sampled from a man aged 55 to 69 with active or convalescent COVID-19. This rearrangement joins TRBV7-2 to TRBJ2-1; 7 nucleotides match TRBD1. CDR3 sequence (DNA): TGTGCCAGCAGAAACGGACAGGCGAGCTCCTACAATGAGCAGTTCTTC. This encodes CASRNGQASSYNEQFF. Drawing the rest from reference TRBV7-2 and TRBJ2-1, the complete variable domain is GAGVSQSPSNKVTEKGKDVELRCDPISGHTALYWYRQSLGQGLEFLIYFQGNSAPDKSGLPSDRFSAERTGGSVSTLTIQRTQQEDSAVYLCASRNGQASSYNEQFFGPGTRLTVL.